This T cell receptor beta chain was profiled in a study of blood T cell repertoires in COVID-19. The CDR3 has 13 residues. CDR1 and CDR2 from the germline V gene are SGHTA and FQGNSA. Deletions cut 4 bases from V and 6 bases from J, with 13 bases between. As processed by the authors: Amplification of reference gene primers provided the estimated nucleated cell counts. The assay was immunoSEQ multiplex PCR, and TCRdb's table has in-frame clones only and misses some. The V and J calls and clone size were taken over from that table, and D and trimming were inferred from the DNA. Altogether 240,000 or so clones are present, about 68% being singletons, with the ten largest covering 3.3%.

The sample comprised peripheral blood. This clonotype was sampled from a woman of 80 years or more with acute or convalescent COVID-19. The chain recombines TRBV7-2 with TRBJ2-7, with D perhaps matching TRBD1 (6 bases). CDR3 residues: CASSSYRAGEQYF. For the CDR3, the DNA is TGTGCCAGCAGCTCGTACAGGGCTGGCGAGCAGTACTTC.